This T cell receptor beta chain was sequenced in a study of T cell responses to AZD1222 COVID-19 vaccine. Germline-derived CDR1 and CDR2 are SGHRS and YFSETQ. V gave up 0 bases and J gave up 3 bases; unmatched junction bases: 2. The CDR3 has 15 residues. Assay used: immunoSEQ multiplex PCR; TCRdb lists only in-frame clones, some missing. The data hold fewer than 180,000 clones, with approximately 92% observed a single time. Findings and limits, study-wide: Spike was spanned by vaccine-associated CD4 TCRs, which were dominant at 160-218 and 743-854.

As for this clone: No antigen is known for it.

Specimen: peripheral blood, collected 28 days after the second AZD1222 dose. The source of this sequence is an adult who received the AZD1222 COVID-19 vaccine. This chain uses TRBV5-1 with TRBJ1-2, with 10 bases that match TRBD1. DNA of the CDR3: TGCGCCAGCAGCTTGGGGGACAGGGGAGACTATGGCTACACCTTC. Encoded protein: CASSLGDRGDYGYTF. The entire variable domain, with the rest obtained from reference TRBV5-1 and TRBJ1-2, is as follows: KAGVTQTPRYLIKTRGQQVTLSCSPISGHRSVSWYQQTPGQGLQFLFEYFSETQRNKGNFPGRFSGRQFSNSRSEMNVSTLELGDSALYLCASSLGDRGDYGYTFGSGTRLTVV.